Sequencing of this T cell receptor beta chain was carried out in a study of long-term antiretroviral therapy in people with HIV. Notes on the study in general: Regardless of time point, clones expanded before ART dominated the repertoire.

V dropped 0 bases and J dropped 2 bases, with 11 bases sitting between them. The CDR3 consists of 15 residues. Looked up from germline, CDR1 is MGHRA and CDR2 is YSYEKL. With survey level as its setting, the immunoSEQ assay was v3.0. Profiling relied on immunoSEQ multiplex PCR, and the TCRdb table lists in-frame clones only, not all of them. The table includes tens of thousands of clones, 82% detected once. From each donor, at least one pre-ART PBMC sample and at least two post-ART PBMC samples were obtained. In the United States, treatment was given to all participants with HIV. Note on this clone: Its antigen is still unknown.

This receptor was identified in a man younger than 35 with HIV. The sequences come from unsorted PBMCs, collected 0.3 years after starting antiretroviral therapy. The V and J genes are TRBV4-1 and TRBJ2-7; D gene ambiguous. This chain's CDR3 is CASSQEGSFTYEQYF. The CDR3 nucleotides read TGCGCCAGCAGCCAAGAAGGGTCATTTACCTACGAGCAGTACTTC.